The 10 T cell receptor beta chains below come from one sample, sequenced in a study of T cells in localized non-small cell lung cancer. The repertoire was sequenced with immunoSEQ multiplex PCR; TCRdb's copy has only in-frame clones and lacks some. Among approximately 20,000 clones listed, about 91% were seen once. The material sequenced was peripheral blood, taken before any cancer treatment. All receptors derive from a man aged 40 to 75 with stage I lung adenocarcinoma.

The chain couples TRBV18 to TRBJ1-4; D uncertain. The CDR3 runs to 15 residues. Trimming took off 6 bases at V and 6 bases at J, with 17 bases between the two ends. Germline CDR1 and CDR2: KGHSH and LQKENI. The CDR3 nucleotides read TGTGCCAGCTCCCCCTCCCACAGATACGATGAAAAACTGTTTTTT. Encoded protein: CASSPSHRYDEKLFF.

The J gene is TRBJ2-2, the V gene TRBV4-2; the match to TRBD2 covers 9 bases. The germline V gene has CDR1 LGHNA and CDR2 YNFKEQ. This CDR3 contains 18 residues. V gave up 4 bases and J gave up 0 bases; unmatched junction bases: 9. The CDR3 loop reads CASSLAQRLAANTGELFF. The CDR3 DNA is TGTGCCAGCAGCCTTGCCCAGCGACTAGCGGCGAACACCGGGGAGCTGTTTTTT.

This clone was seen a handful of times. The chain links TRBV18 to TRBJ1-3, with D possibly TRBD1 on 6 matching bases. The CDR3 is 18 residues long. CDR1 is KGHSH and CDR2 is LQKENI in the germline V gene. Trimming took 3 bases from V and 0 from J, leaving 18 bases between them. Written as DNA, the CDR3 is TGTGCCAGCTCACCCAGGACAGCCGCTCTCCACTCTGGAAACACCATATATTTT. It yields the protein CASSPRTAALHSGNTIYF.

This clone is a singleton in its sample. The V gene is TRBV27, the J gene TRBJ2-7; 8 nucleotides align to TRBD2. CDR1 and CDR2 (germline): MNHEY, SMNVEV (reference sequence). With V trimmed by 4 bases and J by 4 bases, 6 bases remained unmatched. This CDR3 comprises 14 residues. CDR3 sequence reads: CASSWTSPSYEQYF. In nucleotides, the CDR3 is TGTGCCAGCAGTTGGACTAGCCCCTCTTACGAGCAGTACTTC.

The V and J genes are TRBV5-1 and TRBJ2-3, with 10 bases identical to TRBD2. J lost 6 bases, V lost 0 bases, and 4 bases had no gene match. Germline CDR1 reads SGHRS; CDR2 reads YFSETQ. The CDR3 covers 15 residues. The CDR3 DNA sequence: TGCGCCAGCAGCTTGGAACTAGCGGGGTCGGATACGCAGTATTTT. Protein product: CASSLELAGSDTQYF. Complete variable domain (other parts from reference TRBV5-1 and TRBJ2-3): KAGVTQTPRYLIKTRGQQVTLSCSPISGHRSVSWYQQTPGQGLQFLFEYFSETQRNKGNFPGRFSGRQFSNSRSEMNVSTLELGDSALYLCASSLELAGSDTQYFGPGTRLTVL.

This clone appeared once. The rearrangement joins TRBV19 to TRBJ1-5, with 10 nucleotides matching TRBD1. Germline V gene data show CDR1 as LNHDA and CDR2 as SQIVND (reference sequence). J was trimmed by 6 bases and V by 3 bases; bases with no gene match: 8. The CDR3 spans 16 residues. The DNA for the CDR3 is TGTGCCAGTAGTATCTCGGACAGGGGGGGGTTTCAGCCCCAGCATTTT. Translating gives CASSISDRGGFQPQHF.

V usage is TRBV9 and J usage is TRBJ2-7, with D perhaps given as TRBD1 or TRBD2 (5 bases each). Looked up from germline, CDR1 is SGDLS and CDR2 is YYNGEE. Trimming removed 4 bases at V and 7 bases at J, with 27 bases between. This CDR3 has 17 residues. CDR3 nucleotide sequence: TGTGCCAGCAGCCCCACGATTTCGGGGACGGGCACGAAAGAGCAGTACTTC. Its protein is CASSPTISGTGTKEQYF. Together with reference TRBV9 and TRBJ2-7, the CDR3 gives the full variable domain: DSGVTQTPKHLITATGQRVTLRCSPRSGDLSVYWYQQSLDQGLQFLIQYYNGEERAKGNILERFSAQQFPDLHSELNLSSLELGDSALYFCASSPTISGTGTKEQYFGPGTRLTVT.

The V and J genes are TRBV19 and TRBJ2-7; D perhaps matches TRBD1 (6 bases). Trimming took off 8 bases at V and 1 base at J, with 30 bases between the two ends. This CDR3 is 19 amino acids long. CDR1 is LNHDA and CDR2 is SQIVND in the germline V gene (reference sequence). The CDR3 reads CASGLLHRGTGRGSYEQYF. In DNA, the CDR3 is TGTGCCAGTGGACTCCTCCATAGGGGGACGGGGAGAGGATCCTACGAGCAGTACTTC.

This clone was seen once. The chain employs TRBV6-5 and TRBJ2-7; unclear D gene. The CDR3 contains 15 residues. V was pared by 6 bases and J by 0 bases, with 15 bases between. CDR1 MNHEY and CDR2 SVGAGI come from the germline V gene. The CDR3, as DNA: TGTGCCAGCAGAAGGATAGAGCGCACCTCCTACGAGCAGTACTTC. This translates into CASRRIERTSYEQYF.

This clone appeared once. V is TRBV10-2 and J is TRBJ2-3, with TRBD2 matching 7 bases. V gave up 6 bases and J gave up 6 bases; unmatched junction bases: 9. This CDR3 contains 14 residues. Germline assignment: CDR1 WSHSY and CDR2 SAAADI. This CDR3 is CASRLGGGGDTQYF. Written as DNA, the CDR3 is TGCGCCAGCAGGTTGGGTGGGGGAGGGGATACGCAGTATTTT.